The rows below give T cell receptor beta chains drawn from one sample of a study of T cell responses to AZD1222 COVID-19 vaccine. The data were produced by immunoSEQ multiplex PCR, yet TCRdb's version contains in-frame clones alone and is incomplete. The sample contains under 150,000 clones, 85% to 95% of which appear only once. The sequencing used peripheral blood, collected 28 days after the second AZD1222 dose. Receptors originate from an adult who received the AZD1222 COVID-19 vaccine. Each CDR3 is given with its conserved first and last residue. Each record gives: clone size, D gene, V gene, J gene, CDR3 length, CDR3 DNA, CDR3 protein. The D gene is left open where the match is weak. Clone size is given for some rows only: seen once, a few or many times, or a class if the clone is expanded.

.,.,TRBV4-2,TRBJ1-4,17,TGTGCCAGCAGCGGACCGGCTCCCGGGACAATCAATGAAAAACTGTTTTTT,CASSGPAPGTINEKLFF
.,.,TRBV27,TRBJ1-2,13,TGTGCCAGCAGTTTATATCAGGGCCGGGGCTACACCTTC,CASSLYQGRGYTF
.,.,TRBV5-1,TRBJ1-6,14,TGCGCCAGCAGCTTCCGCAACTATAATTCACCCCTCCACTTT,CASSFRNYNSPLHF
few,.,TRBV19,TRBJ1-1,14,TGTGCCAGTAGTGGGTGGTCTTGGAACACTGAAGCTTTCTTT,CASSGWSWNTEAFF
.,.,TRBV19,TRBJ1-2,13,TGTGCCAGTAGTGTCGGGTCCCCCTATGGCTACACCTTC,CASSVGSPYGYTF
.,TRBD1,TRBV29-1,TRBJ1-2,16,TGCAGCGTTGGGGACCGGGACAGGGGGCGAGACTATGGCTACACCTTC,CSVGDRDRGRDYGYTF
.,.,TRBV19,TRBJ1-6,16,TGTGCCAGTAGTATCCCGATGGTCGGGCGGCGATCACCCCTCCACTTT,CASSIPMVGRRSPLHF
.,.,TRBV16,TRBJ2-2,14,TGTGCCAGCAGCCCCACAAAGAACACCGGGGAGCTGTTTTTT,CASSPTKNTGELFF
.,.,TRBV9,TRBJ1-2,12,TGTGCCAGCAGCTCAAGAACAGACGGCTACACCTTC,CASSSRTDGYTF
.,.,TRBV7-8,TRBJ1-2,14,TGTGCCAGCAGCTTAGGCCCGAGGGACTATGGCTACACCTTC,CASSLGPRDYGYTF
.,TRBD1,TRBV19,TRBJ1-3,16,TGTGCCAGTAGCATTGACAGGGGCTTCGGTGGAAACACCATATATTTT,CASSIDRGFGGNTIYF